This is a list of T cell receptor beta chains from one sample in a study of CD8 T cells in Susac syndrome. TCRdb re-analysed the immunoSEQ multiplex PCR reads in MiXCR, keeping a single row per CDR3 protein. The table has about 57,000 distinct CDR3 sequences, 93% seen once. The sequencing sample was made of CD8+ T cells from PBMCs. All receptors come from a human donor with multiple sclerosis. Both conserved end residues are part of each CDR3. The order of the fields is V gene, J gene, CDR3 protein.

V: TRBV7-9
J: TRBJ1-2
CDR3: CASNSATRGYTF

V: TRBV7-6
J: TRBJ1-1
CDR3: CASSYRVNTEAFF

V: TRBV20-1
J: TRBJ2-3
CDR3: CSASEGGGADTQYF

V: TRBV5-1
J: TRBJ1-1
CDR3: CASSPRTGGRNTEAFF

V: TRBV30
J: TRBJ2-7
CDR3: CAWSANSLEQYF

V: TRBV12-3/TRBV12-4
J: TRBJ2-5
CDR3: CASSPLAGVETQYF

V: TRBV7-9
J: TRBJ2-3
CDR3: CASSSVSGPSRDTQYF

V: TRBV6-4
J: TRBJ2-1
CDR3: CASSDGKSSYNEQFF

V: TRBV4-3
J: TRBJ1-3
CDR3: CASSPRTPVYSGNTIYF

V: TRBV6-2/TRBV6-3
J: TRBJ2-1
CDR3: CASSYRSSYNEQFF